The 6 T cell receptor beta chains below were found in one sample sequenced in a study of PD-1 blockade in classical Hodgkin lymphoma. Specified time point: cycle 4 day 1 (C4D1), after more than five weeks of nivolumab. Every patient relapsed after autologous stem cell transplantation, and brentuximab vedotin exposure varied. Thawed PBMCs were the source of CD4+ T cells, purified by magnetic negative selection. Assay used: immunoSEQ multiplex PCR; TCRdb lists only in-frame clones, some missing. The sample consists of fewer than 35,000 clones, 80% to 90% of them appearing once. The source was CD4+ T cells from blood, collected before the fourth cycle of nivolumab. These receptors came from a human donor with classical Hodgkin lymphoma.

The genes are TRBV7-9 and TRBJ1-4; D is possibly TRBD1 (6 bases). V lost 5 bases to trimming and J lost 5 bases, with 15 bases between them. Per germline, CDR1 SEHNR and CDR2 FQNEAQ (reference sequence). This CDR3 has 15 amino acids. CDR3 protein: CASSPGQKNNEKLFF. The CDR3 nucleotides are TGTGCCAGCAGCCCAGGACAGAAGAACAATGAAAAACTGTTTTTT.

The rearrangement joins TRBV7-9 to TRBJ1-1; no clear D gene. The V and J ends lost 1 base and 3 bases respectively, with 12 bases between them. Looked up from germline, CDR1 is SEHNR and CDR2 is FQNEAQ (reference sequence). The CDR3 is made up of 15 amino acids. The CDR3: CASSLDRQVYTEAFF. The CDR3 DNA reads as TGTGCCAGCAGCTTAGACCGGCAGGTCTACACTGAAGCTTTCTTT.

V usage is TRBV14 and J usage is TRBJ1-3; D unresolved. Trimming left V 0 bases short and J 4 bases short, with 7 bases between. This CDR3 is 14 amino acids long. CDR1 and CDR2 (germline): SGHDN, FVKESK. The CDR3 loop reads CASSQDVRGNTIYF. The CDR3 DNA follows: TGTGCCAGCAGCCAAGATGTTCGGGGAAACACCATATATTTT.

The chain couples TRBV11-1 to TRBJ1-1, with 9 bases identical to TRBD1. Germline assignment: CDR1 SGHAT and CDR2 FQDESV (reference sequence). J lost 2 bases, V lost 4 bases, and 5 bases had no gene match. The CDR3 consists of 15 residues. In DNA, the CDR3 is TGTGCCAGCAGCTACCCGACAGGGGGTAACACTGAAGCTTTCTTT. Protein: CASSYPTGGNTEAFF.

This clone occurred once. Here the CDR3 reads CASSLDPRGFDYGYTF. In DNA form, the CDR3 reads TGTGCCAGCAGCTTAGATCCTCGGGGCTTCGACTATGGCTACACCTTC. This chain links TRBV7-6 with TRBJ1-2; maybe TRBD1 (5 bases). Germline V gives CDR1 SGHVS, CDR2 FNYEAQ. Trimming pared 1 base from V and 3 bases from J, leaving 15 bases between. CDR3 length equals 16 residues.

V and J are TRBV15 and TRBJ1-3; the match to TRBD1 covers 9 bases. The CDR3 consists of 17 residues. Trimming removed 0 bases from V and 1 base from J; junction bases left unmatched: 4. Per germline, CDR1 LNHNV and CDR2 YYDKDF (reference sequence). CDR3 protein: CATSRELTGGSGNTIYF. CDR3 DNA sequence: TGTGCCACCAGCAGAGAGCTGACAGGGGGGTCTGGAAACACCATATATTTT.